A single sample gave rise to the 14 T cell receptor beta chains below, sequenced in a study of beta chain features in type 1 diabetes. The whole isolated RNA underwent reverse transcription, so sequencing captured expressed TCRB transcripts. Only in-frame clones appear in the TCRdb table, and some are missing; sequencing was by immunoSEQ multiplex PCR. The repertoire has 330,000 or so clones, less than 20% of them found once; the top ten carry under 0.05%. The sequenced material came from naive CD4+ T cells from blood. These receptors were taken from a woman between 18 and 30 years old in good health.

This clone was observed a handful of times. This chain links TRBV20-1 with TRBJ2-3, with a tentative D call TRBD1 (6 bases). Looked up from germline, CDR1 is DFQATT and CDR2 is SNEGSKA (reference sequence). Trimming cost V 4 bases and J 10 bases, with 12 bases left between them. The CDR3 loop spans 11 amino acids. CDR3 sequence (DNA): TGCAGTGCTATCACAGGGACCGCGCAGTATTTT. It yields the protein CSAITGTAQYF.

The CDR3 here is CSVEGTSVQETQYF. In nucleotides, the CDR3 is TGCAGCGTTGAGGGGACTAGCGTCCAAGAGACCCAGTACTTC. The V call is TRBV29-1, the J call TRBJ2-5, with 10 positions matching TRBD2. The CDR3 contains 14 residues. The junction had 2 bases not matched to a gene; V was cut back by 3 bases and J by 1 base. Germline values: CDR1 SQVTM, CDR2 ANQGSEA.

This clone was counted between two and nine times. CDR3: CASSPIDSNQPQHF. CDR3 sequence (DNA): TGTGCCAGCTCACCGATAGATAGCAATCAGCCCCAGCATTTT. The chain couples TRBV18 to TRBJ1-5; D is ambiguous. Trimming shortened V by 3 bases and J by 0 bases, and 6 bases separated the two germline ends. Germline CDR1 and CDR2: KGHSH and LQKENI. CDR3 size: 14 residues.

This clone was seen more than once but under ten times. The chain combines TRBV2 with TRBJ2-2; 9 bases line up with TRBD2. Germline-derived CDR1 and CDR2 are SNHLY and FYNNEI. CDR3 size: 15 residues. J was trimmed by 4 bases and V by 4 bases; bases with no gene match: 4. CDR3 sequence reads: CASSGAGGGTGELFF. The CDR3 bases are TGTGCCAGCAGTGGAGCGGGGGGAGGCACCGGGGAGCTGTTTTTT. Full variable domain (outside the CDR3, taken from reference TRBV2 and TRBJ2-2): EPEVTQTPSHQVTQMGQEVILRCVPISNHLYFYWYRQILGQKVEFLVSFYNNEISEKSEIFDDQFSVERPDGSNFTLKIRSTKLEDSAMYFCASSGAGGGTGELFFGEGSRLTVL.

The chain carries TRBV2 and TRBJ2-2; D ambiguous. This CDR3 is 13 amino acids long. From germline, CDR1 is SNHLY and CDR2 FYNNEI. Trimming stripped 5 bases from V and 6 bases from J, with 10 bases between. The CDR3 DNA sequence: TGTGCCAGCAGTCTTCCTAGTTCCGGGGAGCTGTTTTTT. It specifies CASSLPSSGELFF.

The chain is built from TRBV15 and TRBJ2-5; 9 bases are a match to TRBD1. This CDR3 has 15 amino acids. Germline V CDR1 and CDR2: LNHNV, YYDKDF (reference sequence). The V gene end was trimmed by 0 bases and the J gene end by 5 bases; junction bases not matched to a gene: 4. CDR3 coding DNA: TGTGCCACCAGCAGAGAACAGGGGGCCCTGGAGACCCAGTACTTC. Translated: CATSREQGALETQYF.

V gene TRBV7-3 combines with J gene TRBJ2-1, with 8 bases identical to TRBD2. CDR3 size: 15 residues. V dropped 4 bases and J dropped 4; count of bases not matched to a gene: 6. Germline CDR1 SGHTA, CDR2 FQGTGA. The CDR3 DNA reads TGTGCCAGCAGCTCAGGACTAGCTAAGTACAATGAGCAGTTCTTC. Its protein product is CASSSGLAKYNEQFF.

This chain uses TRBV29-1 with TRBJ1-2; 10 positions agree with TRBD1. The CDR3 covers 15 residues. CDR1 and CDR2 from the germline V gene are SQVTM and ANQGSEA. Germline trimming cut 4 bases from V and 0 bases from J; bases unmatched to any gene: 5. CDR3: CSVGGQGRTNYGYTF. The CDR3 region has the DNA TGCAGCGTTGGGGGACAGGGGCGAACTAACTATGGCTACACCTTC. Full variable domain (missing parts from reference TRBV29-1 and TRBJ1-2): SAVISQKPSRDICQRGTSLTIQCQVDSQVTMMFWYRQQPGQSLTLIATANQGSEATYESGFVIDKFPISRPNLTFSTLTVSNMSPEDSSIYLCSVGGQGRTNYGYTFGSGTRLTVV.

This clone was detected only once. This chain connects TRBV15 to TRBJ2-7; 8 positions agree with TRBD1. After removal of 1 base from V and 6 bases from J, the junction contained 14 bases not matched to a gene. The CDR3 totals 17 residues. Germline values: CDR1 LNHNV, CDR2 YYDKDF (reference sequence). CDR3 nucleotide sequence: TGTGCCACCAGCAGAGGTCGGACAGGGCCCGGTACCAGCGAGCAGTACTTC. Translation: CATSRGRTGPGTSEQYF.

A few counts support this clone. The chain couples TRBV30 to TRBJ1-2, with 8 positions matching TRBD1. The length of the CDR3 is 12 residues. V lost 7 bases, J lost 4 bases, and 5 bases stayed unmatched. Germline V gene lookup returns CDR1 GTSNPN and CDR2 SVGIG (reference sequence). The CDR3 sequence is CAFQGAGYGYTF. The DNA of the CDR3 is TGTGCCTTCCAGGGGGCAGGCTATGGCTACACCTTC.

This clone was picked up a small number of times. V is TRBV30 and J is TRBJ2-3; 11 nucleotides match TRBD2. Germline V lookup: CDR1 GTSNPN, CDR2 SVGIG (reference sequence). The ends lost 3 bases at V and 4 bases at J; junction bases unmatched: 6. This CDR3 contains 15 residues. The CDR3 region is CAWSKGLAEADTQYF. In nucleotides, the CDR3 is TGTGCCTGGAGCAAGGGACTAGCGGAAGCAGATACGCAGTATTTT.

Written as DNA, the CDR3 is TGCAGCGGGACTAGCGGAAACATTCAGTACTTC. Residues: CSGTSGNIQYF. The gene calls are TRBV20-1 and TRBJ2-4; 11 bases are shared with TRBD2. This CDR3 contains 11 residues. Germline CDR1 and CDR2: DFQATT and SNEGSKA (reference sequence).

The table lists this clone with a few counts. This chain links TRBV9 with TRBJ2-3, with TRBD2 matching 12 bases. The CDR3 sequence is 15 residues long. The trim removed 4 bases at V and 6 bases at J, leaving 6 bases unmatched. Germline V gene lookup returns CDR1 SGDLS and CDR2 YYNGEE. Here the CDR3 DNA reads TGTGCCAGCAGCCTTACCGGGACTAGCGGGGATACGCAGTATTTT. Its translation: CASSLTGTSGDTQYF.

The CDR3 spells CASSSRFGPGELFF. The CDR3 coding sequence is TGTGCCAGCAGCTCGAGGTTCGGTCCCGGGGAGCTGTTTTTT. This chain connects TRBV6-5 to TRBJ2-2, with D uncertain. This CDR3 comprises 14 residues. CDR1 and CDR2 from the germline V gene are MNHEY and SVGAGI. V lost 6 bases and J 6 bases, leaving 14 bases between the germline ends.